This entry describes one TCR beta chain. This sample was included in a study of blood T cell repertoires in COVID-19. Study-level information: Acute and convalescent COVID-19 samples came from the United States, Italy and Spain.

Individuals drawn from around 25 US areas were roughly 18 to 95 years old. Assignments of participants to cohorts depended upon their own reported clinical history. Generated by immunoSEQ multiplex PCR, the TCRdb table keeps only in-frame clones and is missing some. The sample holds about 380,000 clones; around 90% are singletons and the top ten take 1.2%. The CDR3 is 17 amino acids. CDR1 and CDR2 from the germline V gene are SEHNR and FQNEAQ (reference sequence). The V and J ends lost 0 bases and 0 bases respectively, with 11 bases between them. The chain carries TRBV7-9 and TRBJ1-4; maybe TRBD1 (6 bases). This sequence originates from a woman younger than 30 who had recovered from COVID-19. Sequencing was done on a sample of PBMCs or T cells enriched from blood (not recorded which). The CDR3 spells CASSLAISGATNEKLFF. For the CDR3, the DNA is TGTGCCAGCAGCTTAGCCATTTCAGGGGCAACTAATGAAAAACTGTTTTTT.